Detailed here is one T cell receptor beta chain. Its antigen specificity is not known. Base quality data are lacking; no much larger clone is found one base away. This sample stems from a study of blood T cell repertoires in COVID-19 (dated by TCRdb to 2019 to 2021). The study in broad terms: The collaborator samples originated in the United States, Italy and Spain and spanned the acute and convalescent phases of COVID-19. The prospective study material was composed of cDNA or gDNA derived from T cells, B-cell-depleted T cells, or PBMCs. The dataset comprised deeply sampled blood TCRbeta repertoires from subjects exposed to, actively infected with, or recovered from COVID-19. A freely available public database, intended as a resource for researchers studying the immune response to SARS-CoV-2, is where the repertoires were released. The samples were drawn from the first 160 participants of the ongoing ImmuneRACE study and from 1,254 subjects provided by 6 global collaborators. Nearly every sample came with metadata listing a de-identified subject ID, COVID-19 status, age in years and sex. Where HLA class I and class II types were available, the types were taken from metadata supplied by the sample provider, not from assay-based typing. Here is what the overall study found, with its caveats: Clinical and demographic metadata were provided uncurated, with the amount varying by source and participant.

Trimming costs V 2 bases and J 1 base, and their ends lie 11 bases apart. Reading from cysteine to phenylalanine, the CDR3 counts 14 amino acids. Of all the DNA, just the CDR3 is kept, 42 bases in frame from base 1. In the germline V gene, CDR1 corresponds to SQVTM and CDR2 to ANQGSEA. Each collaborating institution followed its own protocols to collect whole blood in K2EDTA tubes. For TCRbeta analysis, collaborators shipped samples in one of three forms: frozen whole blood, isolated PBMCs, or DNA extracted from either of those sample types. The immunoSEQ Assay, a bias-controlled multiplex PCR, was used to amplify TCRbeta CDR3 regions from genomic DNA. The paper's data handling went like this. The number of nucleated cells in each sample was estimated by amplification of reference gene primers within the assay. Sequence reads were collapsed and filtered to measure the absolute abundance of every unique TCRbeta CDR3 rearrangement. For each sample, productive Simpson clonality was calculated as the square root of Simpson's diversity index across productive rearrangements. Not all clones reach the TCRdb copy of this immuneACCESS table, which keeps in-frame sequences only. Checked studies attribute under half of the gap to unresolved V genes and leave the rest unexplained. The DNA gave D and trimming, while V, J and clone size come from that table. The table for this sample lists about 220,000 clones; roughly 84% of them were counted only once. Of the sample, less than 20% is held by the ten largest clones.

The sequence came from a man aged 25-40 years with active or convalescent COVID-19. The rearrangement combines TRBV29-1 with TRBJ1-1; the D gene identity is not certain. Sequenced input: peripheral blood. The CDR3 protein: CSVELGRTNTEAFF. The DNA sequence is as follows: TGCAGCGTTGAACTAGGAAGAACGAACACTGAAGCTTTCTTT.